This T cell receptor beta chain is from a study of T cells in localized non-small cell lung cancer (dated by TCRdb to between 2020 and 2021). Study-level background: Comparing tumors with uninvolved tumor-adjacent lungs, the study looked at the T cell repertoires of fewer than 250 patients with early-stage NSCLC. The cohort comprised 200 to 300 treatment-naïve NSCLC patients with resected, localized lung tumors. The mean age of the NSCLC patients was about 64 years, with fewer than 150 men and 95 to 110 women.

What the authors observed across the whole study: Multi-region tumor sequencing was not performed, so intratumor heterogeneity could not be excluded. A median of roughly 60 of the top 100 tumor clones were detected in paired uninvolved adjacent lung, and 28 of these tumor clones were also found among the top 100 clones of the paired uninvolved adjacent lung. The highest T cell clonality was observed in uninvolved tumor-adjacent lung, where clonality exceeded that of tumor, suggesting that antigenic responses were more focused in uninvolved tumor-adjacent lung. Since the design was exploratory, TCR variables were selected using unadjusted p-values with no false-discovery rate correction. Higher T cell density in blood was associated with longer overall survival, whereas higher clonality in adjacent lung was associated with shorter survival.

With respect to this clone: No cognate antigen has been identified for it. No much larger clone exists at a distance of one base, and base qualities are not known.

The immunoSEQ Assay was used to sequence TCR beta CDR3 regions from DNA. As for the original processing: To compute T cell density, TCR beta template counts were normalized to usable DNA, which was estimated by amplifying housekeeping genes. Richness was estimated with the preseqR package, extrapolating to 400,000 templates for PBMC samples and 120,000 templates for tissue samples. Clonality was taken to be one minus Pielou's evenness. Tissue-enriched TCRs were identified by differential abundance testing using productive amino-acid clonotypes, minimum total count 5 and alpha 0.1. Repertoire overlap between compartments was quantified with the Jaccard Index and Morisita Overlap Index. TCR beta CDR3s were clustered by GLIPH together with public tetramer-defined viral CDR3s, and at least three viral sequences plus V-gene enrichment were required for viral motifs. The table comes from immuneACCESS by way of TCRdb, which keeps in-frame sequences with V and J called. Part of the clones is missing from these tables; in studies checked, under half for an unresolved V gene and the rest for unknown reasons. V, J and clone size are those of that table, while D and trimming were read from the DNA. This sample holds roughly 48,000 clones; 60% to 80% were observed only once. The biggest ten clones account for around 16% of the sample.

At diagnosis, peripheral blood, uninvolved tumor-adjacent lung and tumor were collected and stored as a combination of fresh-frozen and FFPE material. For TCR repertoire profiling, blood samples were analyzed as peripheral blood mononuclear cells. This TCR derives from a man aged 35 to 70 with stage I squamous cell lung carcinoma. The sample consisted of peripheral blood, taken before any cancer treatment.

The DNA is TGCGCCAGCAGCTTGGGAGGGACGAACACCGGGGAGCTGTTTTTT. This gives the protein CASSLGGTNTGELFF. Here the chain combines TRBV5-1 and TRBJ2-2, with a weak D call of TRBD2 (5 bases match). Trimming at the junction amounts to 0 bases on V and 0 bases on J, and the germline ends lie 6 bases apart. The CDR3 starts with the cysteine, ends with the phenylalanine, and has 15 residues. The sequence is cut down to CDR3 DNA, 45 bases in frame from base 1. The germline V gene supplies CDR1 SGHRS and CDR2 YFSETQ.